What follows are 15 T cell receptor beta chains derived from one specimen sequenced in a study of beta chain features in type 1 diabetes. Since all of the isolated RNA was reverse transcribed, expressed TCRB transcripts were what got sequenced. The repertoire was sequenced with immunoSEQ multiplex PCR; TCRdb's copy has only in-frame clones and lacks some. The sample yields about half a million clones, more than 9.5% seen once. Material for sequencing was naive CD4+ T cells from blood. The receptor set was obtained from a woman under 30 in good health.

This clone was seen more than once but under ten times. This chain joins TRBV14 and TRBJ1-6, with 7 positions matching TRBD1. Looked up from germline, CDR1 is SGHDN and CDR2 is FVKESK. The V segment lost 2 bases and the J segment 8 bases; nucleotides outside the gene matches: 6. CDR3 length: 15 amino acids. The CDR3 sequence: CASSQRGGPYSPLHF. In DNA, the CDR3 is TGTGCCAGCAGCCAAAGAGGGGGCCCTTATTCACCCCTCCACTTT.

The chain recombines TRBV7-9 with TRBJ2-6; a possible D gene is TRBD1 (5 bases). CDR1 and CDR2 (germline): SEHNR, FQNEAQ (reference sequence). The V and J ends lost 6 bases and 6 bases respectively, with 12 bases between them. The CDR3 has 14 amino acids. Here the CDR3 reads CASRKGVMANVLTF. As DNA, the CDR3 is TGTGCCAGCAGGAAAGGGGTTATGGCCAACGTCCTGACTTTC.

This clone was seen just once. The chain recombines TRBV30 with TRBJ2-3, with 9 bases fitting TRBD1. V was clipped by 2 bases and J by 0 bases; unmatched bases: 6. The CDR3 runs to 16 residues. Germline V gene lookup returns CDR1 GTSNPN and CDR2 SVGIG (reference sequence). DNA of the CDR3: TGTGCCTGGAGTAAGACAGGGGGGGTAAGCACAGATACGCAGTATTTT. It codes for CAWSKTGGVSTDTQYF.

J is TRBJ2-3 and V is TRBV12-5; D is unresolved. The CDR3 length is 13 residues. The V gene's germline CDR1 is LGHNT and CDR2 FRNRAP. Trimming took off 2 bases at V and 5 bases at J, with 8 bases between the two ends. CDR3: CASGLLPGDTQYF. As DNA, the CDR3 is TGTGCTAGTGGTTTGCTTCCGGGAGATACGCAGTATTTT.

This chain uses TRBV15 with TRBJ2-7; TRBD1 might be the D (6 bases). In germline, CDR1 is LNHNV, CDR2 YYDKDF (reference sequence). This CDR3 has 16 residues. Trimming stripped 0 bases from V and 5 bases from J, with 17 bases between. CDR3 sequence: CATSRDHAQGLDEQYV. The CDR3 bases are TGTGCCACCAGCAGAGATCACGCCCAGGGGTTAGACGAGCAGTACGTC.

The rearrangement uses TRBV5-1 and TRBJ2-7; unclear D gene. Looked up from germline, CDR1 is SGHRS and CDR2 is YFSETQ. V was trimmed by 0 bases and J by 5 bases, leaving 15 bases between them. The CDR3 sequence is 15 residues long. CDR3 sequence reads: CASSLGALDADEQYV. CDR3 coding DNA: TGCGCCAGCAGCTTGGGGGCATTGGACGCGGACGAGCAGTACGTC.

A note on this clone: Other nucleotide sequences from this sample produce the same CDR3. J is TRBJ2-3 and V is TRBV7-2, with D tentatively TRBD1 (5 bases). The CDR3 loop spans 14 amino acids. Germline loops: CDR1 SGHTA, CDR2 FQGNSA. With 2 bases removed from V and 0 bases from J, the gap between germline ends came to 6 bases. For the CDR3, the DNA is TGTGCCAGCAGCTTACAGGGAAGCACAGATACGCAGTATTTT. It codes for CASSLQGSTDTQYF.

The V gene is TRBV7-2, the J gene TRBJ2-5, with D unresolved. Germline V gene data show CDR1 as SGHTA and CDR2 as FQGNSA. The CDR3 loop spans 11 amino acids. V lost 5 bases and J lost 11, with 12 bases in between. The CDR3 DNA follows: TGTGCCAGCAGCCAGAATTGGCGGCAGTACTTC. Protein product: CASSQNWRQYF.

In its sample, this clone was seen a few times. This sequence joins TRBV4-1 and TRBJ2-5; a weak D match, TRBD2 (5 bases). The germline CDR1 and CDR2 sequences are MGHRA and YSYEKL. This CDR3 comprises 13 residues. V was clipped by 5 bases and J by 4 bases, with 11 bases between them. This CDR3 is CASSATRGETQYF. In nucleotides, the CDR3 is TGCGCCAGCAGCGCCACCCGGGGAGAGACCCAGTACTTC.

The chain employs TRBV11-2 and TRBJ1-2, with D unclear. The CDR3 totals 13 residues. Germline V gene sequence: CDR1 SGHAT, CDR2 FQNNGV. With 6 bases removed from V and 2 bases from J, the gap between germline ends came to 10 bases. The DNA for the CDR3 is TGTGCCAGCAGACGGACGGGGAACTATGGCTACACCTTC. It yields the protein CASRRTGNYGYTF.

This clone was counted between two and nine times. The same CDR3 can be traced to other DNA sequences in this sample. The V and J genes are TRBV7-3 and TRBJ2-2; D gene unclear. Looked up from germline, CDR1 is SGHTA and CDR2 is FQGTGA. This CDR3 region has 12 residues. Deletions cut 4 bases from V and 3 bases from J, with 3 bases between. The CDR3 nucleotides read TGTGCCAGCAGCTCCTACACCGGGGAGCTGTTTTTT. This encodes CASSSYTGELFF. Full variable domain (missing parts from reference TRBV7-3 and TRBJ2-2): GAGVSQTPSNKVTEKGKYVELRCDPISGHTALYWYRQSLGQGPEFLIYFQGTGAADDSGLPNDRFFAVRPEGSVSTLKIQRTERGDSAVYLCASSSYTGELFFGEGSRLTVL.

The genes are TRBV4-2 and TRBJ2-3; unclear D gene. The CDR3 consists of 14 residues. Germline assignment: CDR1 LGHNA and CDR2 YNFKEQ. The germline V and J ends were trimmed by 4 bases and 1 base, with 9 bases remaining between them. The CDR3 protein is CASSLVNGTDTQYF. CDR3 sequence (DNA): TGTGCCAGCAGCCTCGTGAACGGCACAGATACGCAGTATTTT.

This clone showed up just a few times. The J gene is TRBJ2-4, the V gene TRBV18; D may be TRBD1 (6 bases). Per the germline V gene, CDR1 is KGHSH and CDR2 is LQKENI. This CDR3 has 15 residues. V lost 2 bases to trimming and J lost 5 bases, with 13 bases between them. CDR3 coding DNA: TGTGCCAGCTCACCAGCCACAGGGCTGGAAAACATTCAGTACTTC. It encodes CASSPATGLENIQYF. Filled out from reference TRBV18 and TRBJ2-4, the complete variable domain reads NAGVMQNPRHLVRRRGQEARLRCSPMKGHSHVYWYRQLPEEGLKFMVYLQKENIIDESGMPKERFSAEFPKEGPSILRIQQVVRGDSAAYFCASSPATGLENIQYFGAGTRLSVL.

In this sample, this clone turned up a few times. The CDR3, as DNA: TGTGCCAGCAGCGGACAGGGGGCATCGGAGACCCAGTACTTC. Amino acids: CASSGQGASETQYF. The chain recombines TRBV5-4 with TRBJ2-5, with TRBD1 identical over 11 bases. The germline CDR1 and CDR2 sequences are SGHNT and YYREEE (reference sequence). CDR3 size: 14 residues. Trimming at V came to 4 bases and at J to 5 bases, leaving 4 bases not matched to a gene.

This clone was detected only a few times. The V gene is TRBV21-1, the J gene TRBJ2-4; the table calls TRBD2, which could not be checked here. TRBV21-1 is labeled a pseudogene. The CDR3 runs 16 residues. The CDR3 protein is CASSITSGRAKNIQYF. CDR3 coding DNA: TGTGCCAGCAGCATAACTAGCGGGAGAGCCAAAAACATTCAGTACTTC.